This T cell receptor beta chain originates from a study of blood T cells in healthy people across ages. Primers used in a second PCR of about 6 to 12 cycles were a sample-barcoded 5' primer and a J-beta primer mix. TCRdb ran MiXCR on the 5' RACE reads and lists one entry per CDR3 protein. The sample consists of hundreds of thousands of distinct CDR3 sequences, approximately 31% of them appearing once. The germline CDR1 and CDR2 sequences are SQVTM and ANQGSEA. Deletions cut 2 bases from V and 3 bases from J, with 20 bases between. The CDR3 runs 17 residues. The donors, aged roughly 6 to 95, were healthy Caucasians from Russia.

The TCR comes from a woman of 80 years or more in good health. The source material was blood. V is TRBV29-1 and J is TRBJ2-1; D may be TRBD2 (7 bases). The CDR3 DNA sequence: TGCAGCGTTGAACGCCCGAGGGGCGGGGGCCTCTACAATGAGCAGTTCTTC. This codes for CSVERPRGGGLYNEQFF.